Listed below are T cell receptor beta chains from one sample, sequenced in a study of ipilimumab plus nivolumab after autologous stem cell transplantation. TCRdb's copy holds only in-frame clones and misses some; the assay was immunoSEQ multiplex PCR. The sample contains about 16,000 clones, roughly 70% of which appear only once. Source: PBMCs, taken in a trial of ipilimumab plus nivolumab as post-transplant consolidation. The receptor source for this set is a male donor with diffuse large B-cell lymphoma. Both conserved end residues are part of each CDR3. D genes are given only for firm matches. Not all rows give a size; the values are once, few, many and, for expanded clones, a class.

j_call	cdr3_length	clone_size	v_call	d_call	cdr3_nt	cdr3_aa
TRBJ2-1	13	once	TRBV14	.	TGTGCCAGCAACTCCCTGGCGGACAATGAGCAGTTCTTC	CASNSLADNEQFF
TRBJ2-5	14	.	TRBV21-1	.	TGTGCCAGCAGCAAAGTTCGTGGGGGAGAGACCCAGTACTTC	CASSKVRGGETQYF
TRBJ2-6	17	.	TRBV7-3	.	TGTGCCAGCAGCTTAAATCCGGTCCAGGCTGGGGCCAACGTCCTGACTTTC	CASSLNPVQAGANVLTF
TRBJ1-1	14	few	TRBV10-3	.	TGTGCCATCAGTGATGAGGGACCGAACACTGAAGCTTTCTTT	CAISDEGPNTEAFF
TRBJ1-4	13	.	TRBV7-2	.	TGTGCCAGCAGGGGGGCAGGGAGAGAAAAACTGTTTTTT	CASRGAGREKLFF
TRBJ2-1	15	.	TRBV9	.	TGTGCCAGCAGCGTAGAACGGGGGGCATACAATGAGCAGTTCTTC	CASSVERGAYNEQFF
TRBJ2-1	14	.	TRBV11-3	.	TGTGCCAGCACCTCAGCGGGTTACTACAATGAGCAGTTCTTC	CASTSAGYYNEQFF
TRBJ2-3	13	.	TRBV10-2	.	TGCGCCAGCAGCCAACAGCGCACAGATACGCAGTATTTT	CASSQQRTDTQYF
TRBJ1-3	13	.	TRBV18	.	TGTGCCAGCTCGCCGAACTGGGGAAACACCATATATTTT	CASSPNWGNTIYF
TRBJ1-2	15	few	TRBV5-1	.	TGCGCCAGCAGCTTGGCTCCCGGGAGCCAGGAAGGCTACACCTTC	CASSLAPGSQEGYTF
TRBJ2-1	17	.	TRBV7-9	TRBD2	TGTGCCAGCAGCTTAGCTATTAGCGGGGGGGCTAACAATGAGCAGTTCTTC	CASSLAISGGANNEQFF
TRBJ1-2	15	.	TRBV19	TRBD1	TGTGCCAGTAGTCCCGAGGGACAGGGAAACTATGGCTACACCTTC	CASSPEGQGNYGYTF
TRBJ2-1	15	.	TRBV7-9	TRBD1	TGTGCCAGCAGCCGACAGGGGAGCTCCTACAATGAGCAGTTCTTC	CASSRQGSSYNEQFF
TRBJ1-5	14	.	TRBV19	.	TGTGCCAGTAGTATGGGGCAGGCCACTGGGGCCCAGCATTTT	CASSMGQATGAQHF
TRBJ2-1	18	.	TRBV4-2	.	TGTGCCAGCAGCCAAGAGGGGTTAGCAGGATCGACTGTCGATGAGCAGTTCTTC	CASSQEGLAGSTVDEQFF
TRBJ2-3	20	.	TRBV28	.	TGTGCCAGCGCACTAAGGAGACAGGGATTAGCGGGATCCTACACAGATACGCAGTATTTT	CASALRRQGLAGSYTDTQYF
TRBJ1-1	14	.	TRBV5-4	.	TGTGCCAGCAGCTTGGGAGCAGGGGAGGCTGAAGCTTTCTTT	CASSLGAGEAEAFF
TRBJ2-1	17	.	TRBV7-9	.	TGTGCCAGCAGCCCCCCTCCCTCGGAGAGCTCCTACAATGAGCAGTTCTTC	CASSPPPSESSYNEQFF
TRBJ2-5	14	.	TRBV4-1	.	TGCGCCAGCAGCCAAGTTGACGGTGGACAGACCCAGTACTTC	CASSQVDGGQTQYF
TRBJ1-2	16	few	TRBV2	.	TGTGCCAGCAGTGAACCCGATGACAGGCCGGCCTATGGCTACACCTTC	CASSEPDDRPAYGYTF
TRBJ2-1	15	.	TRBV6-1	.	TGTGCCAGCAGTGAACAGGGGAGCCTATGGTATGAGCAGTTCTTC	CASSEQGSLWYEQFF
TRBJ2-6	18	.	TRBV5-1	TRBD1	TGCGCCAGCAGCTTCCTAACAGGGGGCCTGGCTGGGGCCAACGTCCTGACTTTC	CASSFLTGGLAGANVLTF
TRBJ2-7	13	.	TRBV11-3	.	TGTGCCAGCAGCTTCCCAGTTAAGGGCGAGCAGTACTTC	CASSFPVKGEQYF
TRBJ2-1	15	few	TRBV15	.	TGTGCCACCAGCAGAGATGATAGCTCCTACAATGAGCAGTTCTTC	CATSRDDSSYNEQFF
TRBJ2-1	16	.	TRBV27	TRBD2	TGTGCCTCCAGGGAGGGCGGGAGGTACCTGAGGAATGAGCAGTTCTTC	CASREGGRYLRNEQFF
TRBJ1-5	16	.	TRBV7-2	.	TGTGCCAGCAGCTTAGAAGCGGGATGGGTGGGTGAGCCCCAGCATTTT	CASSLEAGWVGEPQHF
TRBJ2-1	16	few	TRBV23-1	.	TGCGCCAGCAGTCAATTTGGCAGAGGGACCTACAATGAGCAGTTCTTC	CASSQFGRGTYNEQFF
TRBJ1-3	16	.	TRBV7-9	TRBD1	TGTGCCAGCAGCTTAAGGGGGACAGGGGCTGGAAACACCATATATTTT	CASSLRGTGAGNTIYF
TRBJ2-1	13	.	TRBV6-1	TRBD1	TGTGCCAGCGAGACAGGGGGCGTCCCTGAGCAGTTCTTC	CASETGGVPEQFF
TRBJ2-3	15	.	TRBV14	TRBD2	TGTGCCAGCAGTCTTACTAGCGGGGCCTTCGGTACGCAGTATTTT	CASSLTSGAFGTQYF
TRBJ2-7	14	.	TRBV2	TRBD1	TGTGCCAGCACCGAACAGGGGGAAAGTTACGAGCAGTACTTC	CASTEQGESYEQYF
TRBJ2-2	15	.	TRBV4-2	TRBD1	TGTGCCAGCAGCCCCGGGACAGGGGACACCGGGGAGCTGTTTTTT	CASSPGTGDTGELFF
TRBJ1-1	14	.	TRBV27	.	TGTGCCAGCAGTGCTACCACTCGAATCACTGAAGCTTTCTTT	CASSATTRITEAFF
TRBJ1-5	14	once	TRBV25-1	.	TGTGCCAGCAGTACCTCCGGGACGACTCAGCCCCAGCATTTT	CASSTSGTTQPQHF
TRBJ1-3	15	once	TRBV4-2	.	TGTGCCAGCAGCCAAAACGGAGGGGCTGGAAACACCATATATTTT	CASSQNGGAGNTIYF
TRBJ2-1	16	.	TRBV7-8	.	TGTGCCAGCAGCTTAGCCGGGGGACAGTTTTACAATGAGCAGTTCTTC	CASSLAGGQFYNEQFF
TRBJ2-1	12	once	TRBV18	.	TGTGCCAGCTCACTCGCCGAGGGTGAGCAGTTCTTC	CASSLAEGEQFF
TRBJ2-2	13	.	TRBV10-1	.	TGCGCCACCGCTAAGTCGGGCACCGGGGAGCTGTTTTTT	CATAKSGTGELFF
TRBJ2-1	15	.	TRBV7-8	.	TGTGCCAGCAGCTTTCGCGCGGCCGCCTACAATGAGCAGTTCTTC	CASSFRAAAYNEQFF
TRBJ2-3	15	few	TRBV10-2	TRBD2	TGCGCCAGCAGCGCGTTGGGACTAGAGACAGATACGCAGTATTTT	CASSALGLETDTQYF
TRBJ2-1	15	.	TRBV27	TRBD2	TGTGCCAGCAGTGCGACTAGCGGGGGGCCCCACGAGCAGTTCTTC	CASSATSGGPHEQFF
TRBJ2-2	13	.	TRBV6-6	.	TGTGCCACCTCCCCGATAGACACCGGGGAGCTGTTTTTT	CATSPIDTGELFF
TRBJ2-1	15	.	TRBV27	TRBD2	TGTGCCAGCAGTAGTAGCGGGAGCTCCTACAATGAGCAGTTCTTC	CASSSSGSSYNEQFF
TRBJ1-1	15	.	TRBV5-1	TRBD1	TGCGCCAGCAGCTTCCAGGGGGGCTCAAACACTGAAGCTTTCTTT	CASSFQGGSNTEAFF
TRBJ1-3	16	.	TRBV15	.	TGTGCCACCAGCAGAGATAGTATTACAGGATTAAACACCATATATTTT	CATSRDSITGLNTIYF
TRBJ2-5	15	.	TRBV6-1	TRBD2	TGTGCCAGCAGTGGAGGACTAGCGGGAGGAGAGACCCAGTACTTC	CASSGGLAGGETQYF